A single sample gave rise to the 30 T cell receptor beta chains below, sequenced in a study of brain T cells in children with intractable seizures. Profiled with immunoSEQ multiplex PCR; TCRdb holds only in-frame clones, not every one. This repertoire shows under 150,000 clones, 94% found once; its top ten account for around 4.1%. The material was peripheral blood, obtained at surgery. Every receptor here comes from a boy in the first two years of life with hemimegalencephaly and intractable seizures.

The rearrangement joins TRBV5-1 to TRBJ1-5; TRBD1 might be the D (5 bases). Germline V gene sequence: CDR1 SGHRS, CDR2 YFSETQ. This CDR3 has 13 residues. The ends were cut back, 0 bases at V and 8 bases at J, with 9 bases in the middle. The CDR3 loop reads CASSLGQGEPQHF. In DNA form, the CDR3 reads TGCGCCAGCAGCTTGGGACAAGGGGAGCCCCAGCATTTT.

This clone was counted a single time. The chain has TRBV15 and TRBJ2-1, with 10 bases fitting TRBD2. The length of the CDR3 is 16 residues. V was pared by 4 bases and J by 7 bases, with 10 bases of the junction left unmatched. CDR1 and CDR2 (germline): LNHNV, YYDKDF (reference sequence). CDR3 coding DNA: TGTGCCACCAGCAAGGGGGTAGCGGGAGGTCGAAATGAGCAGTTCTTC. Its protein is CATSKGVAGGRNEQFF.

The chain is built from TRBV30 and TRBJ2-7; 9 bases are a match to TRBD1. This CDR3 comprises 13 residues. CDR1 and CDR2 from the germline V gene are GTSNPN and SVGIG (reference sequence). Unmatched junction bases numbered 7, after V lost 6 bases and J lost 4 bases. CDR3 amino acids: CACPGQGVYEQYF. The CDR3 nucleotides are TGTGCCTGTCCGGGACAGGGAGTTTACGAGCAGTACTTC.

The chain is built from TRBV5-1 and TRBJ2-7; TRBD2 matches 9 bases. The germline V gene has CDR1 SGHRS and CDR2 YFSETQ. The junction had 13 bases not matched to a gene; V was cut back by 5 bases and J by 7 bases. CDR3 length: 15 amino acids. As DNA, the CDR3 is TGCGCCAGCAGTCTAGGGGTAGCGGGGGCCCGGGAGCAGTACTTC. It is translated as CASSLGVAGAREQYF. Looking up the rest from reference TRBV5-1 and TRBJ2-7 gives the full variable domain: KAGVTQTPRYLIKTRGQQVTLSCSPISGHRSVSWYQQTPGQGLQFLFEYFSETQRNKGNFPGRFSGRQFSNSRSEMNVSTLELGDSALYLCASSLGVAGAREQYFGPGTRLTVT.

Turning to this clone: This sample also contains other DNA sequences that code for the same CDR3. The V gene is TRBV18, the J gene TRBJ2-3; D is unresolved. CDR1 and CDR2 (germline): KGHSH, LQKENI. The V and J ends lost 1 base and 1 base respectively, with 3 bases between them. The CDR3 is 13 amino acids. The chain's CDR3 is CASSPQGTDTQYF. CDR3 DNA: TGTGCCAGCTCACCACAGGGCACAGATACGCAGTATTTT.

This chain links TRBV7-9 with TRBJ2-7; D might be TRBD1 or TRBD2, each matching 6 bases. V lost 5 bases and J lost 7, with 15 bases in between. CDR1 is SEHNR, CDR2 FQNEAQ, per germline (reference sequence). CDR3 length: 13 residues. CDR3 coding DNA: TGTGCCAGCAGCCTCGTCGGGGGCCTAGAGCAGTACTTC. This gives the protein CASSLVGGLEQYF.

V is TRBV7-3 and J is TRBJ1-5; unclear D gene. Germline V gene sequence: CDR1 SGHTA, CDR2 FQGTGA. Trimming took off 0 bases at V and 4 bases at J, with 4 bases between the two ends. The CDR3 extends over 13 amino acids. CDR3 sequence reads: CASSLTGNQPQHF. The DNA of the CDR3 is TGTGCCAGCAGCTTAACGGGAAATCAGCCCCAGCATTTT.

V gene TRBV20-1 combines with J gene TRBJ2-5, with D perhaps matching TRBD2 (6 bases). V was clipped by 3 bases and J by 4 bases, with 12 bases between them. Germline V gene lookup returns CDR1 DFQATT and CDR2 SNEGSKA (reference sequence). This CDR3 has 13 amino acids. CDR3 in amino acids: CSASIPGGETQYF. The CDR3 coding sequence is TGCAGTGCTAGTATCCCCGGGGGAGAGACCCAGTACTTC.

V gene TRBV6-4 combines with J gene TRBJ1-2; 7 bases agree with TRBD1. Germline V gene sequence: CDR1 MRHNA, CDR2 SNTAGT. The CDR3 contains 15 residues. J gave up 5 bases and V 7 bases, and 13 bases lay outside the gene matches. CDR3 residues: CASTITRGRGYGYTF. The CDR3 DNA sequence: TGTGCCAGCACCATAACAAGGGGGCGCGGGTATGGCTACACCTTC.

V is TRBV28 and J is TRBJ2-2, with TRBD2 matching 10 bases. Per germline, CDR1 MDHEN and CDR2 SYDVKM. The CDR3 consists of 17 residues. Trimming removed 2 bases from V and 0 bases from J; junction bases left unmatched: 3. The CDR3: CASSLPSGRANTGELFF. For the CDR3, the DNA is TGTGCCAGCAGTTTACCCAGCGGGAGGGCGAACACCGGGGAGCTGTTTTTT.

The chain uses TRBV29-1 and TRBJ2-3, with a tentative D call TRBD2 (6 bases). The CDR3 totals 11 residues. Germline CDR1 SQVTM, CDR2 ANQGSEA. The CDR3 is CSGRRGNTQYF. In DNA form, the CDR3 reads TGCAGTGGTCGGAGGGGAAATACGCAGTATTTT.

The CDR3 region is CASSVGTSDYNEQFF. CDR3 DNA sequence: TGTGCCAGCAGCGTAGGGACTAGCGACTACAATGAGCAGTTCTTC. The chain combines TRBV9 with TRBJ2-1; the match to TRBD2 covers 9 bases. The ends lost 0 bases at V and 3 bases at J; junction bases unmatched: 1. Germline V gene data show CDR1 as SGDLS and CDR2 as YYNGEE. This CDR3 has 15 residues.

V usage is TRBV29-1 and J usage is TRBJ2-7; 8 nucleotides match TRBD1. This CDR3 is built from 14 residues. Losses at the gene ends were 6 bases for V and 3 bases for J; bases not matched to a gene: 10. Germline loops: CDR1 SQVTM, CDR2 ANQGSEA. CDR3 sequence reads: CSVSKAQGVYEQYF. DNA for the CDR3: TGCAGCGTGTCAAAGGCACAGGGGGTCTACGAGCAGTACTTC.

The genes are TRBV6-5 and TRBJ1-1; D not resolved. The CDR3 has 14 amino acids. V lost 8 bases, J lost 4 bases, and 17 bases lay in between. CDR1 and CDR2 (germline): MNHEY, SVGAGI. CDR3: CASSSGAGGTEAFF. CDR3 sequence (DNA): TGTGCCAGCTCGTCCGGTGCGGGAGGCACTGAAGCTTTCTTT.

The rearrangement uses TRBV11-2 and TRBJ2-1, with TRBD2 identical over 11 bases. Germline V gene lookup returns CDR1 SGHAT and CDR2 FQNNGV. The CDR3 covers 17 residues. J gave up 2 bases and V 4 bases, and 7 bases lay outside the gene matches. The CDR3, as DNA: TGTGCCAGCAGCTCCCAACTAGCGGGAGAGCCCTACAATGAGCAGTTCTTC. As protein: CASSSQLAGEPYNEQFF.

This chain joins TRBV6-5 and TRBJ1-2; 12 nucleotides align to TRBD1. The length of the CDR3 is 14 residues. In germline, CDR1 is MNHEY, CDR2 SVGAGI. Trimming at V came to 4 bases and at J to 7 bases, leaving 4 bases not matched to a gene. Here the CDR3 reads CASSWDRGLSGYTF. DNA of the CDR3: TGTGCCAGCAGTTGGGACAGGGGGCTTTCTGGCTACACCTTC.

This chain links TRBV3-1 (or the pseudogene TRBV3-2) with TRBJ2-5; 8 bases are shared with TRBD2. V trimming: 0 bases; J trimming: 5 bases; junction bases outside the gene matches: 5. The CDR3 is 15 amino acids. Germline loops: CDR1 LGHDT, CDR2 YNNKEL (reference sequence). The CDR3 reads CASSQEGGGRETQYF. The CDR3, as DNA: TGTGCCAGCAGCCAAGAAGGTGGCGGGAGGGAGACCCAGTACTTC.

The rearrangement joins TRBV7-9 to TRBJ2-4; 10 bases are shared with TRBD2. Trimming cost V 1 base and J 0 bases; bases outside gene matches: 9. Germline lookup yields CDR1 SEHNR and CDR2 FQNEAQ (reference sequence). The length of the CDR3 is 19 residues. DNA for the CDR3: TGTGCCAGCAGCTTAGGTCTAGCGGGAGTGCGCCTAGCCAAAAACATTCAGTACTTC. It encodes CASSLGLAGVRLAKNIQYF.

The J gene is TRBJ2-7, the V gene TRBV18, with D unresolved. Germline V gives CDR1 KGHSH, CDR2 LQKENI. The CDR3 consists of 16 residues. Deletions cut 3 bases from V and 0 bases from J, with 15 bases between. CDR3 loop: CASSPRVGSSSYEQYF. The CDR3 DNA reads as TGTGCCAGCTCACCTAGGGTTGGCAGCAGCTCCTACGAGCAGTACTTC.

The rearrangement joins TRBV4-3 to TRBJ1-1; perhaps TRBD1 as D (6 bases). The CDR3 is 16 residues long. V shed 1 base and J shed 5 bases, with 17 bases lying between them. Germline CDR1 LGHNA, CDR2 YSLEER. The CDR3 spells CASSQVAGEEDTEAFF. For the CDR3, the DNA is TGCGCCAGCAGCCAAGTGGCAGGGGAGGAGGATACTGAAGCTTTCTTT.

V is TRBV30 and J is TRBJ1-3; D is undetermined. Per germline, CDR1 GTSNPN and CDR2 SVGIG (reference sequence). V was clipped by 0 bases and J by 0 bases, with 15 bases between them. The CDR3 has 17 residues. The DNA of the CDR3 is TGTGCCTGGAGTGTCTCCCTCAACAGATACTCTGGAAACACCATATATTTT. Its translation is CAWSVSLNRYSGNTIYF.

The chain carries TRBV5-1 and TRBJ2-3; perhaps TRBD2 as D (6 bases). V was trimmed by 4 bases and J by 0 bases, leaving 6 bases between them. This CDR3 is built from 13 residues. The germline gives CDR1 SGHRS, CDR2 YFSETQ. The CDR3 DNA is TGCGCCAGCAGCGGGACTAGCACAGATACGCAGTATTTT. Its translation: CASSGTSTDTQYF.

CDR3 DNA sequence: TGTGCCAGCTCTCCCACGAGGGTTTCGGGCGGCTACACCTTC. Its protein is CASSPTRVSGGYTF. The chain uses TRBV27 and TRBJ1-2, with D uncertain. This CDR3 comprises 14 residues. The V and J ends lost 8 bases and 8 bases respectively, with 21 bases between them. Germline V gives CDR1 MNHEY, CDR2 SMNVEV (reference sequence).

The J gene is TRBJ1-3, the V gene TRBV27, with TRBD1 as a possible D gene (6 bases). The CDR3 is made up of 15 amino acids. Deletions cut 5 bases from V and 2 bases from J, with 13 bases between. The germline CDR1 and CDR2 sequences are MNHEY and SMNVEV (reference sequence). This chain's CDR3 is CASSPIGGPGNTIYF. The CDR3 region has the DNA TGTGCCAGCAGTCCCATCGGGGGGCCTGGAAACACCATATATTTT.

This chain links TRBV7-2 with TRBJ1-2, with D hard to call. The V and J ends lost 1 base and 0 bases respectively, with 9 bases between them. Germline V gene sequence: CDR1 SGHTA, CDR2 FQGNSA. This CDR3 is built from 15 residues. The CDR3 bases are TGTGCCAGCAGCTTAGGGTTGGGGACTAACTATGGCTACACCTTC. Translating gives CASSLGLGTNYGYTF.

V usage is TRBV5-1 and J usage is TRBJ2-3; the D is unclear. CDR3 length: 11 residues. CDR1 and CDR2 (germline): SGHRS, YFSETQ. Trimming shortened V by 1 base and J by 4 bases, and 1 base separated the two germline ends. CDR3 DNA: TGCGCCAGCAGCTTGTCAGATACGCAGTATTTT. Its translation: CASSLSDTQYF.

This chain links TRBV6-5 with TRBJ1-1; unclear D gene. The CDR3 runs 13 residues. The germline V and J ends were trimmed by 2 bases and 4 bases, with 8 bases remaining between them. CDR1 MNHEY and CDR2 SVGAGI come from the germline V gene. The CDR3 loop reads CASSYGRATEAFF. CDR3 nucleotides: TGTGCCAGCAGTTACGGGCGGGCCACTGAAGCTTTCTTT.

The chain has TRBV5-1 and TRBJ2-7; 8 positions agree with TRBD2. The CDR3 extends over 14 amino acids. The trim removed 0 bases at V and 1 base at J, leaving 0 bases unmatched. CDR1 SGHRS and CDR2 YFSETQ come from the germline V gene. The CDR3 reads CASSLGLASYEQYF. DNA of the CDR3: TGCGCCAGCAGCTTGGGACTAGCGTCCTACGAGCAGTACTTC.

This clone was detected only a few times. The DNA is omitted, as the CDR3 cannot be located on it reliably, and the CDR3 follows TCRdb's listing. V and J are TRBV13 and TRBJ1-6; the table's D gene call, TRBD1, was not cross checked with the DNA. The CDR3 length is 14 residues, termini included. Per the germline V gene, CDR1 is PRHDT and CDR2 is FYEKMQ (reference sequence). CDR3 loop: CASSFSAPGSPLHF.

The V gene is TRBV28, the J gene TRBJ2-2; maybe TRBD2 (6 bases). This CDR3 spans 14 amino acids. CDR1 is MDHEN, CDR2 SYDVKM, per germline. V dropped 7 bases and J dropped 8 bases, with 17 bases sitting between them. CDR3 nucleotide sequence: TGTGCCAGCACCTCTCGGTGGAGGGGAGGGGAGCTGTTTTTT. As protein: CASTSRWRGGELFF.